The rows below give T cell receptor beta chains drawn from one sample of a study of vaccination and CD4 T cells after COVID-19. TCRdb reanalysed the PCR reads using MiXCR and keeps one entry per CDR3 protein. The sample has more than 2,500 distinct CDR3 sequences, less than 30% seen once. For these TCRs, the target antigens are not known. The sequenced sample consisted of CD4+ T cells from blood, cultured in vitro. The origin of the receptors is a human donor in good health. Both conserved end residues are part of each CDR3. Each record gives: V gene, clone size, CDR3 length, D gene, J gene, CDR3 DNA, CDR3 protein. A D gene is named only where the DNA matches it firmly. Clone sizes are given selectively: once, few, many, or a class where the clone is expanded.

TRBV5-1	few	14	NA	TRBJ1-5	TGCGCCAGCAGCTTGGTCCCAAGCAATCAGCCCCAGCATTTT	CASSLVPSNQPQHF
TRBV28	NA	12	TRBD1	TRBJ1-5	TGTGCTGGGCAGGGGGCTGGTCAGCCCCAGCATTTT	CAGQGAGQPQHF
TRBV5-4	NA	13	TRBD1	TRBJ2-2	TGTGCCAGCAGCTGGGACAGGGACGGGGAGCTGTTTTTT	CASSWDRDGELFF
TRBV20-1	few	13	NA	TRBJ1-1	TGCAGTGCTAGAGAGGACACGAACACTGAAGCTTTCTTT	CSAREDTNTEAFF
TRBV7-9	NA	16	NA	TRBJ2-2	TGTGCCAGCAGGAATGGGGGTACTAGGGCCACCGGGGAGCTGTTTTTT	CASRNGGTRATGELFF
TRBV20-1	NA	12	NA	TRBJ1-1	TGCAGTGCTAGAGTGTTAATGACTGAAGCTTTCTTT	CSARVLMTEAFF
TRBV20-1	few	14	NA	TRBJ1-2	TGCAGTGCTAGAGATCTTCGCGCAGGGTGGGGCTACACCTTC	CSARDLRAGWGYTF
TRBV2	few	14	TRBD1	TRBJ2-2	TGTGCCAGCACGATGGCAGGGGGTTCCGGGGAGCTGTTTTTT	CASTMAGGSGELFF
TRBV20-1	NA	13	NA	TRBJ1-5	TGCAGTGCTAGAGGAGATCCTCGGGAGGCCCAGCATTTT	CSARGDPREAQHF
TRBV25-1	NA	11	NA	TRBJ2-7	TGTGCCAGCAGCCGAACCTACGAGCAGTACTTC	CASSRTYEQYF